This T cell receptor beta chain derives from a study of shared clonotypes between healthy human individuals. Study-wide findings and caveats: In a few donors, about 5% of naive CD4 clonotypes appeared in common.

Profiling relied on immunoSEQ multiplex PCR, and the TCRdb table lists in-frame clones only, not all of them. The sample includes 1,500,000 or so clones, approximately 98.5% seen only once; the top ten take under 0.45%. In regard to this clone: Its specificity is not known.

Sequenced input: naive CD4+ T cells sorted from blood. Documented subset: CD45RA+ positively selected. The clonotype comes from a man in his thirties or forties in good health.

The chain's CDR3 is CASSLNIGLVAEAFF. CDR3 sequence (DNA): TGTGCCAGCAGCTTAAATATAGGGTTGGTCGCTGAAGCTTTCTTT. The rearrangement joins TRBV7-2 to TRBJ1-1; D uncertain. Germline V gene sequence: CDR1 SGHTA, CDR2 FQGNSA. Trimming took 2 bases from V and 6 from J, leaving 16 bases between them. CDR3 length equals 15 residues. The variable domain in full, completed from reference TRBV7-2 and TRBJ1-1, reads GAGVSQSPSNKVTEKGKDVELRCDPISGHTALYWYRQSLGQGLEFLIYFQGNSAPDKSGLPSDRFSAERTGGSVSTLTIQRTQQEDSAVYLCASSLNIGLVAEAFFGQGTRLTVV.